The sequence of this T cell receptor beta chain was determined in a study of metastatic and nonmetastatic thyroid tumors. Overall study context: The authors compared repertoires across blood and tumor or nodule tissue from malignant and benign thyroid patients.

TCRdb re-called clones via MiXCR from the PCR reads. The repertoire consists of 10,000 to 15,000 clones, with 26% occurring once and the leading ten covering about 18%. The CDR3 spans 15 residues. The germline V gene has CDR1 ENHRY and CDR2 SYGVKD. V lost 4 bases to trimming and J lost 7 bases, with 19 bases between them. Treatment of any kind had been given to no patient before thyroid surgery. The V call is TRBV10-3, the J call TRBJ1-2; D is unresolved. The TCR comes from a female donor with papillary thyroid cancer or a benign thyroid nodule (not recorded which). Some clones in this sample may be carry-over from other donors' samples. The sample consisted of tumor tissue. DNA of the CDR3: TGTGCCATCAGTGCTCTGGGTGCGTCGGGAATTGGCTACACCTTC. Translated: CAISALGASGIGYTF.